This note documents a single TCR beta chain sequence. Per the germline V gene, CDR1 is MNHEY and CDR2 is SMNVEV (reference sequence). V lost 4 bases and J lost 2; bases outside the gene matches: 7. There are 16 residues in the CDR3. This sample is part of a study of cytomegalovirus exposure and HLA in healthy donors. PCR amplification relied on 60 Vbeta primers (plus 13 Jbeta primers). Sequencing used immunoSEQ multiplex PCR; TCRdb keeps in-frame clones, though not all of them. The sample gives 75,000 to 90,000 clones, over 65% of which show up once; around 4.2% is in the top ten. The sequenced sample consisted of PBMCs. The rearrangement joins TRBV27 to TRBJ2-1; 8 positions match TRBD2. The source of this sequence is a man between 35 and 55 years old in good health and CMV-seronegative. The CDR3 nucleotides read TGTGCCAGCAGTTCTGATAGCGGGACAACCTACAATGAGCAGTTCTTC. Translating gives CASSSDSGTTYNEQFF.